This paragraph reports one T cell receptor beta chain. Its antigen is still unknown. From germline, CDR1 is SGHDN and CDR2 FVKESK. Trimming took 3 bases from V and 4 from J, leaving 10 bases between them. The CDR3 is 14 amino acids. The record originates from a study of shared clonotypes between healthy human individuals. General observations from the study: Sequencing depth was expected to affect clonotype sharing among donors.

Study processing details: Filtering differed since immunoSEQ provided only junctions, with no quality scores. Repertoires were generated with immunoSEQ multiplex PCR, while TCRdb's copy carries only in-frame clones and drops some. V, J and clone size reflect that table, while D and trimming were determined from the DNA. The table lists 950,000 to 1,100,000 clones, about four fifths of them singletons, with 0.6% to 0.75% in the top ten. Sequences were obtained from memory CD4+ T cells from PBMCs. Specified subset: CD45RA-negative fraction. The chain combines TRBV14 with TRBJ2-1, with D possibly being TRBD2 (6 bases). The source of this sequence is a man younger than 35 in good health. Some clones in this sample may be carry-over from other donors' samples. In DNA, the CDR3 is TGTGCCAGCAGCCATCGGGACTCTTACAATGAGCAGTTCTTC. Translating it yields CASSHRDSYNEQFF.